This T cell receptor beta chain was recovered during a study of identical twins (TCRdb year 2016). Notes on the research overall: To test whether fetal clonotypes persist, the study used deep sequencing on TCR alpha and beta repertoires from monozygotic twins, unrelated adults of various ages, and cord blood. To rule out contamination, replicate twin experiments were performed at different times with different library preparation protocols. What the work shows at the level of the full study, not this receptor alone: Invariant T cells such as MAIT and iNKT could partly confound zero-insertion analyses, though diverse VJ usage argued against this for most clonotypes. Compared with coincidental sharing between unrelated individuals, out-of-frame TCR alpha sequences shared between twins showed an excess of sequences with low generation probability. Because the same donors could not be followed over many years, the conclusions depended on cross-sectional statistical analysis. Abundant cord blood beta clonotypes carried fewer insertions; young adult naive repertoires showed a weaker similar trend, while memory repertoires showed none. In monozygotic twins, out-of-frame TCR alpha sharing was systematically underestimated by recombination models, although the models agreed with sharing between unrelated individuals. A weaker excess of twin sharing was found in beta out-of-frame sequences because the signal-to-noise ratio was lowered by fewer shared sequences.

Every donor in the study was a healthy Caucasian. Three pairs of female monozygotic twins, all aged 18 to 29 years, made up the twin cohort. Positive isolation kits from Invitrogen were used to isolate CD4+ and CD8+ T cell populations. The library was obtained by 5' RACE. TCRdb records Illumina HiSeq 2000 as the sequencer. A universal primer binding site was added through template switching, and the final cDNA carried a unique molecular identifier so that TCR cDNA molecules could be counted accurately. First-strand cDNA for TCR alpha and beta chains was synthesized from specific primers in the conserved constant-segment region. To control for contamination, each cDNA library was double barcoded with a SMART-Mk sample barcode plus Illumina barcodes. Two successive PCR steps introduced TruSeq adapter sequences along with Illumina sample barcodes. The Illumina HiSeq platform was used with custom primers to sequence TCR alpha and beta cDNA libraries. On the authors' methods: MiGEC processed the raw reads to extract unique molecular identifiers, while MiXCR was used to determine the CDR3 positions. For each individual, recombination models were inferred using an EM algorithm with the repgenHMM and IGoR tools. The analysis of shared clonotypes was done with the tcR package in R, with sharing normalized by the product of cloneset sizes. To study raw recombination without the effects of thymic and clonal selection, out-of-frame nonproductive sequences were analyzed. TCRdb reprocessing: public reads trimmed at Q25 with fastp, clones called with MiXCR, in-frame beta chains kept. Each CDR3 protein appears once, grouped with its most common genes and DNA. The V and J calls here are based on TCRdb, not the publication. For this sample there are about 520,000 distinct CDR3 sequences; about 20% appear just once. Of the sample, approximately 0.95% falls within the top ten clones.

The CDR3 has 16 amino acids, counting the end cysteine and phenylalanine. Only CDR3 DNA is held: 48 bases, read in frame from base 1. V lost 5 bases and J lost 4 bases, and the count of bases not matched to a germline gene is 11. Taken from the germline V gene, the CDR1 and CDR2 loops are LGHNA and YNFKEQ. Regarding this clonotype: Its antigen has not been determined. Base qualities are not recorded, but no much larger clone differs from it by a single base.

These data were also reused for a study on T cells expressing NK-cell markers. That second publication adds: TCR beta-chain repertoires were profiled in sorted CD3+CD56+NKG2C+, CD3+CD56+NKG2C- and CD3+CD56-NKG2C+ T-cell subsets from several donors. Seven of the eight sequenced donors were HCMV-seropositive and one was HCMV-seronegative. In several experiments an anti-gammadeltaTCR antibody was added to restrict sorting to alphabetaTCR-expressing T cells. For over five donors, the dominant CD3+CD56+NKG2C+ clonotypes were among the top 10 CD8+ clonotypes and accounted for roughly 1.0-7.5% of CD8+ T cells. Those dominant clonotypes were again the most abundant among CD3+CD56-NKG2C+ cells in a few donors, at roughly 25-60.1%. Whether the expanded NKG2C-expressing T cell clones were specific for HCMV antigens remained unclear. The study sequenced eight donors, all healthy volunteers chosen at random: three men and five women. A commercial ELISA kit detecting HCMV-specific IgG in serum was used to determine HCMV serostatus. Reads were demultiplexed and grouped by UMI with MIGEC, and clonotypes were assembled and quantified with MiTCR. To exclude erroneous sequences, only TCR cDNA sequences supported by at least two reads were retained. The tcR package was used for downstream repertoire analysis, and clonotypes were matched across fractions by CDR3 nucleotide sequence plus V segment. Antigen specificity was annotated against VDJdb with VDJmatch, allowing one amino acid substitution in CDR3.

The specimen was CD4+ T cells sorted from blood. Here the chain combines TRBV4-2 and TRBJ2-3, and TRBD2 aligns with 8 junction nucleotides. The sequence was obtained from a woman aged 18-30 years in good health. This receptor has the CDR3 CASSSLDRGGPDTQYF. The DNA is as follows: TGTGCCAGCAGCTCACTTGACCGGGGGGGCCCAGATACGCAGTATTTT.